Described below is a single TCR beta chain sequence and its context. Antigen unknown. Germline is not matched at one junction end, which may reflect a read error. Each diagnosis was grounded in clinical symptoms, serum thyroxine and TRAb, thyroid ultrasound, and orbital computed tomography. The data were taken from a study of T cells in Graves' hyperthyroidism and ophthalmopathy. Overall study findings and caveats: Using 13 V-J features, a model discriminated ophthalmopathy from stable hyperthyroidism. Prediction of ophthalmopathy progression came a median about 6 months pre-onset.

There were TCR beta CDR3 regions amplified from RNA transcripts. The TCR CDR3 was amplified in a first-round RT-PCR using the HTBI primer set. TCRdb re-analysed the multiplex PCR reads in MiXCR, keeping a single row per CDR3 protein. This sample has about 640,000 distinct CDR3 sequences, with just under 45% found just once. CDR1 and CDR2 from the germline V gene are MNHEY and SVGAGI. The CDR3 sequence is 14 residues long. The chain recombines TRBV6-5 with TRBJ2-7; TRBD1 might be the D (6 bases). The sequencing sample was made of peripheral blood or thyroid tissue (not recorded which). The receptor was derived from an adult man with Graves' disease, either hyperthyroidism or ophthalmopathy (not recorded which). The CDR3 loop is CAISYSNRVESQYF. The CDR3, as DNA: TGTGCCATCAGTTACTCGAACAGGGTAGAAAGTCAGTACTTC.